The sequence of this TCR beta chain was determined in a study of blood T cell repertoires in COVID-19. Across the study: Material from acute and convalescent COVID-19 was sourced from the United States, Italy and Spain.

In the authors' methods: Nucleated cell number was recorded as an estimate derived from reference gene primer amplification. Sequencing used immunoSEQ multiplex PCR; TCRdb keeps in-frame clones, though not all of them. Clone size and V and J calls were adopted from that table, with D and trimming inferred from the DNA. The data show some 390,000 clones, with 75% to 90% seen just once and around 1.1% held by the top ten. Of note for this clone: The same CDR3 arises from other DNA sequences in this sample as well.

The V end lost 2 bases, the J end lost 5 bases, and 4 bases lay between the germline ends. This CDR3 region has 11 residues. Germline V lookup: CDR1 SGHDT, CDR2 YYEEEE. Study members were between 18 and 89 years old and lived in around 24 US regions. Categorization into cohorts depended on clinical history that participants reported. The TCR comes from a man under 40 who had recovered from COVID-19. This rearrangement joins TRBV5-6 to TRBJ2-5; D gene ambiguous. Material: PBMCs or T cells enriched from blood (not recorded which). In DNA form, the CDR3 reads TGTGCCAGCAGCTTCCGGGAGACCCAGTACTTC. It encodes CASSFRETQYF.